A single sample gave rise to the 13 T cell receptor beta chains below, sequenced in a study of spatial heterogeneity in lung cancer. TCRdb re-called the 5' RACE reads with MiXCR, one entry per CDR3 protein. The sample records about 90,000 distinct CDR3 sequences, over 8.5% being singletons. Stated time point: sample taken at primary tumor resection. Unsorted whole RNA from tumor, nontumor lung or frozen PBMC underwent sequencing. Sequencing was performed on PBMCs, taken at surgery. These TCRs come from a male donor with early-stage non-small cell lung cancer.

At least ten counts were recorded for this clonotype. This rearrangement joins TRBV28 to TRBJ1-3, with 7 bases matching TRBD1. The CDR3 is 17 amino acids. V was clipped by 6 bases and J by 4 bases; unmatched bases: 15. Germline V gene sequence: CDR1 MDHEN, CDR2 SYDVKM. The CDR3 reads CASSDHDKGARGNTIYF. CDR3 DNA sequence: TGTGCCAGCAGCGATCACGACAAGGGGGCTCGAGGAAACACCATATATTTT.

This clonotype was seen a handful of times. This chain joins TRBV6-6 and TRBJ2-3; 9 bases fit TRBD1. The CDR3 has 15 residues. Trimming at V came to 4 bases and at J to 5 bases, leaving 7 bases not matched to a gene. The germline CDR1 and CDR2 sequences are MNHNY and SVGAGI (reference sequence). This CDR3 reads CASSSAGQGLDTQYF. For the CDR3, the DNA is TGTGCCAGCAGTTCGGCGGGACAGGGATTAGATACGCAGTATTTT.

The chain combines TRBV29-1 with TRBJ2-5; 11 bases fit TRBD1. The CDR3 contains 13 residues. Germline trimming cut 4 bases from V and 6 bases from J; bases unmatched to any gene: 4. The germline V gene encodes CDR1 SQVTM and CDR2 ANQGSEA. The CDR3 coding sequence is TGCAGCGTTGGAGGGACAGGGGGACAGACCCAGTACTTC. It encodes CSVGGTGGQTQYF.

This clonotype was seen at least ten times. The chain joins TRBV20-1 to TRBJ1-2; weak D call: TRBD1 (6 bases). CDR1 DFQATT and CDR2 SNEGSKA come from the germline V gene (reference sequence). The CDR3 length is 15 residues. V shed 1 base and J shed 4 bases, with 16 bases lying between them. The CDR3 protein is CSARGVGAPAYGYTF. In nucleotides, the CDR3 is TGCAGTGCTAGAGGTGTGGGGGCGCCAGCCTATGGCTACACCTTC.

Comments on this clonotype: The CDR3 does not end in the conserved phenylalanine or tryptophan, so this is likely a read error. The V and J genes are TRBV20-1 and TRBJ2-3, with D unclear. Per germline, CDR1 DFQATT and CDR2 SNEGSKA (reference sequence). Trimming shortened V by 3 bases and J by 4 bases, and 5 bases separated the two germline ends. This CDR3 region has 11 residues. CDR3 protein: CSARAPDTQYY. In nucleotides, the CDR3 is TGCAGTGCTAGGGCCCCAGATACGCAGTATTAT.

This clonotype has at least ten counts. CDR3 bases: TGTGCCAGCAGCAATTCTCACCGACAGGTCTACGAGCAGTACTTC. Its translation is CASSNSHRQVYEQYF. This chain joins TRBV21-1 and TRBJ2-7; TRBD1, the table's D call, lacks a check against the DNA. TRBV21-1 is marked as a pseudogene. The CDR3 extends over 15 amino acids.

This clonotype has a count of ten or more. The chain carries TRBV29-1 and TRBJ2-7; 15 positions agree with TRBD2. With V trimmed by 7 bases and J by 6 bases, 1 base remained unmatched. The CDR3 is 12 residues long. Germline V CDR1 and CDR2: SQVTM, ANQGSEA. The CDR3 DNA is TGCAGCGGGGGACTAGCGGGAGGCGAGCAGTACTTC. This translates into CSGGLAGGEQYF.

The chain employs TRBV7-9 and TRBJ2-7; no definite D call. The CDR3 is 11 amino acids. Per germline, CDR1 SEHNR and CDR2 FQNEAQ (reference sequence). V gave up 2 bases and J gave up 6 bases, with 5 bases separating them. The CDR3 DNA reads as TGTGCCAGCAGCTTATCGGGCGAGCAGTACTTC. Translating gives CASSLSGEQYF.

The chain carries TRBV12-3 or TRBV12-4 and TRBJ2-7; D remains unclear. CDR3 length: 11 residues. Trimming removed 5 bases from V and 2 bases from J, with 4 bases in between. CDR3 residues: CASSTTYEQYF. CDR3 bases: TGTGCCAGCAGTACGACCTACGAGCAGTACTTC.

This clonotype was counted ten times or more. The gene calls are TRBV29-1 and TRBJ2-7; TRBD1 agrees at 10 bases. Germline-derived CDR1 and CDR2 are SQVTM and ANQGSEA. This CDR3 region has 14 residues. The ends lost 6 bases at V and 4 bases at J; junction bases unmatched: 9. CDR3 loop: CSVMDRDRGYEQYF. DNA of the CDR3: TGCAGCGTCATGGACCGGGACAGGGGATACGAGCAGTACTTC.

The CDR3 DNA sequence: TGCAGCGTCGCCGATTCCTTCTCCGGCTACACCTTC. This encodes CSVADSFSGYTF. V usage is TRBV29-1 and J usage is TRBJ1-2; D is ambiguous. The V gene's germline CDR1 is SQVTM and CDR2 ANQGSEA. Deletions cut 6 bases from V and 8 bases from J, with 16 bases between. CDR3 length: 12 residues.

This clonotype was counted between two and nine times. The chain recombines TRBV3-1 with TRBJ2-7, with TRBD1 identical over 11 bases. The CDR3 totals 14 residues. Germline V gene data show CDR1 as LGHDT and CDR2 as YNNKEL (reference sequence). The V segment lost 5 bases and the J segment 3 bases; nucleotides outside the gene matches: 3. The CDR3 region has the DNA TGTGCCAGCAGCTCCGGGACAGGGGGCTACGAGCAGTACTTC. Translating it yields CASSSGTGGYEQYF.

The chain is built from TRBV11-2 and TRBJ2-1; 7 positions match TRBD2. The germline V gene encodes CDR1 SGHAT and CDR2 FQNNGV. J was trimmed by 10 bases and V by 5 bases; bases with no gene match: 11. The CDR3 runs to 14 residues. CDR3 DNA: TGTGCCAGCAGCCTAGCGGAAGTAAATCAAGAGCAGTTCTTC. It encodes CASSLAEVNQEQFF.